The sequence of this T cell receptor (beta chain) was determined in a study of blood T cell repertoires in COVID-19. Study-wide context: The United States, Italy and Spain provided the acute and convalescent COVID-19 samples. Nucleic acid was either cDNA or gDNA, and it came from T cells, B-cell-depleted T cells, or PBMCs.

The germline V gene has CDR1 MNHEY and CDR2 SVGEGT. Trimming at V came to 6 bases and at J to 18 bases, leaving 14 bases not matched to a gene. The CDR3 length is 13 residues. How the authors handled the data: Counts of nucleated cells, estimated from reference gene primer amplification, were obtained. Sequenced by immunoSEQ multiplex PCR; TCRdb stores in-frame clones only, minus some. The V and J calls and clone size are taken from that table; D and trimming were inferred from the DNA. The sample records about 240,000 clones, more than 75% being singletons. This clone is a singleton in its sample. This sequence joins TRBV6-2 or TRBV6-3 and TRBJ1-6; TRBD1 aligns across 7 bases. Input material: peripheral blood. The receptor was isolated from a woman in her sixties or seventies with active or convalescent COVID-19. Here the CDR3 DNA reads TGTGCCAGCAGCCCACCGCCGGGACAGAGAAACCACTTT. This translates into CASSPPPGQRNHF.